Listed below are T cell receptor beta chains from one sample, sequenced in a study of T-cell memory formation after mild COVID-19. TCRdb re-derived calls from the 5' RACE reads in MiXCR, one entry per CDR3 protein. The data contain approximately 290,000 distinct CDR3 sequences, roughly 8% of them seen just once; the ten biggest clones take up 20% to 25%. The sequenced sample was PBMCs or a T cell subset sorted from them (not recorded which). Every receptor here comes from a man between 18 and 35 years old who had mild COVID-19 (a few samples of this study predate the infection). Cell type and time point are not known. Both conserved end residues are part of each CDR3. Clone sizes are given selectively: once, few, many, or a class where the clone is expanded.

many,TRBV28,TRBJ1-2,CASSPNRVRGYTF
few,TRBV12-3/TRBV12-4,TRBJ1-2,CASRSGTGSFRYTF
few,TRBV6-6,TRBJ1-5,CASSYMRGDQPQHF
few,TRBV4-3,TRBJ1-1,CASSPEPQGRDTEAFF
-,TRBV4-1,TRBJ1-6,CASSHPTRDTNSPLHF
-,TRBV25-1,TRBJ1-2,CASSEPLGTHGYTF
-,TRBV20-1,TRBJ2-7,CSAIDRCVYEQYF
-,TRBV28,TRBJ2-3,CASSLGSAGGTDTQYF
-,TRBV7-9,TRBJ2-6,CASSWSSGGAVGANVLTF
few,TRBV7-9,TRBJ1-5,CASSFWDSHQPQHF
few,TRBV2,TRBJ2-6,CASIEGTGLDGANVLTF
many,TRBV5-1,TRBJ1-1,CASSLRSGANTEAFF
-,TRBV10-3,TRBJ2-2,CAISDRAGGTSGELFF
-,TRBV7-2,TRBJ2-6,CASSSRQFSGANVLTF
few,TRBV28,TRBJ2-3,CASSPRGGFRGQDTQYF
-,TRBV9,TRBJ2-2,CASSGRGRFTGELFF
-,TRBV7-2,TRBJ2-7,CASSFLTGGYEQYF
few,TRBV5-6,TRBJ2-1,CASSRQVISSYNEQFF
-,TRBV20-1,TRBJ1-1,CSAISWGQRIFF
-,TRBV5-1,TRBJ2-1,CASSLALTADLGYNEQFF
-,TRBV12-3/TRBV12-4,TRBJ2-5,CASSLRETEYF
few,TRBV4-3,TRBJ2-3,CASSQELDTQYF
many,TRBV4-3,TRBJ2-5,CASSQGTGETQYF
few,TRBV7-6,TRBJ1-1,CASQGHQNTEAFF
-,TRBV5-1,TRBJ2-5,CASSLRTSGGETQYF
few,TRBV20-1,TRBJ1-6,CSARATRDRGLYNSPLHF
many,TRBV18,TRBJ2-2,CASSPSAGETGELFF
many,TRBV7-2,TRBJ2-1,CASRLLAGDNNEQFF
many,TRBV7-2,TRBJ2-5,CASSLVWGFQETQYF
few,TRBV2,TRBJ2-1,CATQGSSYNEQFF
many,TRBV2,TRBJ2-4,CASEAAKNIQYF
few,TRBV18,TRBJ2-7,CASSPPGGGRYEQYF
-,TRBV5-6,TRBJ1-1,CASSSDFKTGAFF
-,TRBV11-2,TRBJ2-3,CASSLETGSTQYF
-,TRBV5-1,TRBJ2-1,CASSLNTDNEQFF
few,TRBV29-1,TRBJ1-1,CSVRTGASRGTEAFF
-,TRBV20-1,TRBJ2-2,CSAPGTSGGDTGELFF
-,TRBV7-2,TRBJ2-2,CASSPILAPGGELFF
-,TRBV12-3/TRBV12-4,TRBJ2-1,CASSLLAGGPGTGNEQFF
many,TRBV7-8,TRBJ2-2,CASSFADTHTGELFF
few,TRBV14,TRBJ1-1,CASSQDEGSNTEAFF
-,TRBV13,TRBJ2-2,CASSLGRGTSKQELFF
few,TRBV6-6,TRBJ2-5,CASSYWDKMRRGTQYF
few,TRBV7-2,TRBJ1-1,CASRLTRDRVEAFF
many,TRBV6-2/TRBV6-3,TRBJ1-5,CASSYGQGFGNQPQHF
once,TRBV6-5,TRBJ2-1,CASSFQTDLANEQFF
many,TRBV4-2,TRBJ2-2,CASSQELAAGELFF
-,TRBV12-3/TRBV12-4,TRBJ2-3,CASSFPPTSGGTDTQYF
-,TRBV5-1,TRBJ1-1,CASSLATNTEAFF
-,TRBV5-4,TRBJ1-4,CASSAKGGNEKLFF